Listed here is a single TCR beta chain. The sample comes from a study of cytomegalovirus exposure and HLA in healthy donors. The PCR had 60 Vbeta and 13 Jbeta primers. Only in-frame clones appear in the TCRdb table, and some are missing; sequencing was by immunoSEQ multiplex PCR. This table holds around 300,000 clones, more than 55% found once. Germline V gives CDR1 MDHEN, CDR2 SYDVKM. V shed 4 bases and J shed 2 bases, with 9 bases lying between them. The CDR3 covers 13 residues. The V and J genes are TRBV28 and TRBJ2-7; D remains unclear. Material: PBMCs. The clonotype comes from a female donor in good health and CMV-seronegative. This CDR3 is CASSSFPAYEQYF. The CDR3 DNA is TGTGCCAGCAGTTCCTTCCCGGCCTACGAGCAGTACTTC.